The sequence of this T cell receptor (beta chain) was determined in a study of shared clonotypes between healthy human individuals. Overall study results and limits: Non-shared clonotypes had lower generation probabilities than clonotypes shared by all four sorted-subset donors.

Donors comprised only Caucasian adults living in Nashville, Tennessee. In the case of this clone: What it binds is unknown.

The authors split each subset's genomic DNA evenly across several immunoSEQ plates. Sorted-subset replicate PCR reactions contained approximately 190 ng DNA, corresponding to roughly 29,000 T cell genomes. Repertoires were generated with immunoSEQ multiplex PCR, while TCRdb's copy carries only in-frame clones and drops some. This sample has roughly 1,000,000 clones, with about 80% found just once. This CDR3 has 15 amino acids. V lost 7 bases and J lost 7; bases outside the gene matches: 14. CDR1 and CDR2 from the germline V gene are SGHTA and FQGNSA. J is TRBJ2-7 and V is TRBV7-2; 9 bases match TRBD1. This receptor was identified in a man aged 18 to 29 in good health. Some clones in this sample may be carry-over from other donors' samples. Sequencing was carried out using memory CD4+ T cells from PBMCs. Indicated subset: CD45RA-negative fraction. For the CDR3, the DNA is TGTGCCAGCACCCGTCGGGGACAGGGCCCCGGGGAGCAGTACTTC. Amino acid sequence: CASTRRGQGPGEQYF.